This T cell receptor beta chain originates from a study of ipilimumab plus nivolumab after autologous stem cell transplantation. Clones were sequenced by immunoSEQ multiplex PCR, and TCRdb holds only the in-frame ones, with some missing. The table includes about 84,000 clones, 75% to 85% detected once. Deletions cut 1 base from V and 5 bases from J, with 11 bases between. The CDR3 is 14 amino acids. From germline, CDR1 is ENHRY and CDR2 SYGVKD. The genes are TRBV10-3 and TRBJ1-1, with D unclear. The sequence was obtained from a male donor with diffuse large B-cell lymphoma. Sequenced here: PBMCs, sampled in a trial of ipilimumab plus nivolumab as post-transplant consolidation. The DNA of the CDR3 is TGTGCCATCAGTGAGTTTGGAGATCGGACTGAAGCTTTCTTT. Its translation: CAISEFGDRTEAFF.